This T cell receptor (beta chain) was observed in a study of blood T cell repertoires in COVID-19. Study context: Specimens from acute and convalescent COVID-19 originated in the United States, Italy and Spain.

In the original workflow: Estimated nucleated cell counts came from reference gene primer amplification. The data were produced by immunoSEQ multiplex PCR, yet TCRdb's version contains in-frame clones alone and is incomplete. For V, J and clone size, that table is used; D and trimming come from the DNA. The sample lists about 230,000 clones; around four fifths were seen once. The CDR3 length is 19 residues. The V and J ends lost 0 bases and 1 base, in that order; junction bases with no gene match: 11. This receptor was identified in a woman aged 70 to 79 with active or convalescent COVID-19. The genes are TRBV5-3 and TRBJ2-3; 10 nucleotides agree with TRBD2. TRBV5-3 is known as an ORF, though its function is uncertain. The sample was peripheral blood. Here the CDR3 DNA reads TGTGCCAGAAGCTTGGCCGGGGGTAGCGGGGGGCTATGCACAGATACGCAGTATTTT. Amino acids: CARSLAGGSGGLCTDTQYF.